These 16 T cell receptor beta chains were all obtained from the same sample, sequenced in a study of T cell repertoires in aging, cancer and after chemotherapy (dated by TCRdb to about 2019). Instead of sorted cells or RNA, genomic DNA extracted from peripheral blood served as the source for amplifying TCR beta rearrangements. The listed sequencing device is Illumina MiSeq. Rearranged TRB sequences spanning V, D and J segments were amplified in a multiplex touch-down PCR with a mixed TRB-A/B primer pool. TCRdb reprocessed the public reads (quality trimming at Q25 with fastp, clone calling with MiXCR) and kept in-frame beta chains. Records with the same CDR3 protein are collapsed into one entry carrying the most frequent genes and DNA. This sample holds several thousand distinct CDR3 sequences; around 40% were observed only once. Of the sample, about 15% is held by the ten largest clones. Sequenced sample: blood. The source of these receptors is a human donor in good health.

This clonotype showed up just a few times. The chain has TRBV29-1 and TRBJ2-1; D unclear. The CDR3 totals 12 residues. V was trimmed by 5 bases and J by 9 bases, leaving 14 bases between them. Germline-derived CDR1 and CDR2 are SQVTM and ANQGSEA. The CDR3 nucleotides are TGCAGCGTTCAACGGACGGAGAGTGAGCAGTTCTTC. Translated, it gives CSVQRTESEQFF.

The rearrangement joins TRBV7-2 to TRBJ2-7; D uncertain. The CDR3 loop spans 13 amino acids. V lost 3 bases and J 2 bases, leaving 8 bases between the germline ends. The germline gives CDR1 SGHTA, CDR2 FQGNSA. The CDR3 DNA is TGTGCCAGCAGCTTGTGGCTCACCTACGAGCAGTACTTC. Translation gives CASSLWLTYEQYF.

The chain links TRBV12-3 or TRBV12-4 to TRBJ2-3; the match to TRBD1 covers 8 bases. Trimming at V came to 5 bases and at J to 2 bases, leaving 6 bases not matched to a gene. The CDR3 runs 15 residues. The DNA of the CDR3 is TGTGCCAGCAGTCCCCTGGGACAGGTCACAGATACGCAGTATTTT. This gives the protein CASSPLGQVTDTQYF.

The table lists this clonotype with a few counts. The V and J genes are TRBV6-5 and TRBJ2-7, with 8 bases fitting TRBD2. Losses at the gene ends were 6 bases for V and 2 bases for J; bases not matched to a gene: 12. The CDR3 totals 16 residues. Germline CDR1 MNHEY, CDR2 SVGAGI. In nucleotides, the CDR3 is TGTGCCAGCAGGACGACTCCGGCGGGGGGAACCTACGAGCAGTACTTC. This sequence encodes CASRTTPAGGTYEQYF.

The chain employs TRBV5-4 and TRBJ1-1; weak D call: TRBD1 (5 bases). V lost 3 bases, J lost 1 base, and 13 bases lay in between. The CDR3 consists of 15 residues. Germline CDR1 and CDR2: SGHNT and YYREEE (reference sequence). The CDR3 DNA reads TGTGCCAGCAGCTGGGGGGGAGTTCGGAACACTGAAGCTTTCTTT. Its protein is CASSWGGVRNTEAFF.

CDR3 protein: CASSLSGTVDYGYTF. DNA for the CDR3: TGCGCCAGCAGCTTGTCAGGGACGGTTGACTATGGCTACACCTTC. The chain has TRBV5-1 and TRBJ1-2, with D perhaps matching TRBD1 (5 bases). Between the trimmed V and J ends, which lost 1 base and 3 bases, there was a span of 13 bases. Germline V gene sequence: CDR1 SGHRS, CDR2 YFSETQ. This CDR3 has 15 residues.

The chain couples TRBV6-1 to TRBJ2-1; 12 bases match TRBD2. The CDR3 has 14 residues. CDR1 is MNHNS and CDR2 is SASEGT in the germline V gene. V shed 8 bases, J shed 7 bases, and the junction held 6 bases outside the gene matches. CDR3 loop: CASGGLAGNNEQFF. CDR3 in DNA: TGTGCCAGCGGCGGACTAGCGGGGAATAATGAGCAGTTCTTC.

V and J are TRBV15 and TRBJ1-5; D is ambiguous. The V gene's germline CDR1 is LNHNV and CDR2 YYDKDF (reference sequence). The V end was cut by 0 bases, the J end by 5 bases, with 5 bases between. The CDR3 contains 13 residues. The CDR3 nucleotides are TGTGCCACCAGCAGAGATTCCCATCAGCCCCAGCATTTT. Encoded protein: CATSRDSHQPQHF.

V gene TRBV20-1 combines with J gene TRBJ1-2; D is unresolved. CDR3 length: 13 amino acids. The V end lost 1 base, the J end lost 0 bases, and 6 bases lay between the germline ends. Germline CDR1 is DFQATT and CDR2 is SNEGSKA (reference sequence). CDR3 DNA sequence: TGCAGTGCTAGAGGGTTCCCTAACTATGGCTACACCTTC. This gives the protein CSARGFPNYGYTF.

The rearrangement uses TRBV7-2 and TRBJ2-5; 10 bases are a match to TRBD2. Unmatched junction bases numbered 3, after V lost 0 bases and J lost 5 bases. From germline, CDR1 is SGHTA and CDR2 FQGNSA. The CDR3 covers 15 residues. DNA for the CDR3: TGTGCCAGCAGCTTAGCCAGCGGGGGGGTGGAGACCCAGTACTTC. Amino acids: CASSLASGGVETQYF.

This clonotype has only a few counts. The chain carries TRBV4-2 and TRBJ2-2, with unresolved D. This CDR3 contains 15 residues. Trimming pared 1 base from V and 0 bases from J, leaving 6 bases between. Germline CDR1 reads LGHNA; CDR2 reads YNFKEQ. The CDR3 spells CASSQAPANTGELFF. CDR3 DNA sequence: TGTGCCAGCAGCCAAGCGCCGGCGAACACCGGGGAGCTGTTTTTT.

The CDR3 protein is CAWSTVRSGTGVGQPQHF. The CDR3 nucleotides read TGTGCCTGGTCCACGGTCCGGAGCGGGACAGGGGTGGGTCAGCCCCAGCATTTT. The rearrangement links TRBV30 to TRBJ1-5, with 10 bases fitting TRBD1. CDR3 length: 18 residues. Germline V gene sequence: CDR1 GTSNPN, CDR2 SVGIG (reference sequence). Unmatched junction bases numbered 19, after V lost 5 bases and J lost 6 bases.

The V and J genes are TRBV4-3 and TRBJ1-4; no clear D. CDR3 size: 17 residues. V was shortened by 0 bases and J by 6 bases, with 17 bases between the two germline ends. In germline, CDR1 is LGHNA, CDR2 YSLEER. This chain's CDR3 is CASSQDPRGAQDEKLFF. CDR3 coding DNA: TGCGCCAGCAGCCAAGATCCCCGAGGTGCTCAGGATGAAAAACTGTTTTTT.

This rearrangement joins TRBV7-2 to TRBJ2-3; 11 positions match TRBD2. J gave up 4 bases and V 5 bases, and 8 bases lay outside the gene matches. This CDR3 comprises 16 residues. Germline CDR1 and CDR2: SGHTA and FQGNSA. DNA of the CDR3: TGTGCCAGCAGCCCGACTAGCGGGACGGCAGCAGATACGCAGTATTTT. This sequence encodes CASSPTSGTAADTQYF.

This rearrangement joins TRBV18 to TRBJ1-2; 8 bases map to TRBD1. The V gene end was trimmed by 5 bases and the J gene end by 4 bases; junction bases not matched to a gene: 9. There are 15 residues in the CDR3. Germline CDR1 is KGHSH and CDR2 is LQKENI. CDR3 nucleotide sequence: TGTGCCAGCTCATCGACAGGGGCGGTGAGCTATGGCTACACCTTC. Translated: CASSSTGAVSYGYTF.

The chain recombines TRBV12-3 or TRBV12-4 with TRBJ2-5; TRBD1 is a possible D gene (5 bases). The CDR3 contains 14 residues. V shed 1 base and J shed 4 bases, with 10 bases lying between them. CDR3 protein: CASSLGGHRETQYF. CDR3 DNA: TGTGCCAGCAGTTTAGGGGGCCATCGAGAGACCCAGTACTTC.